Below, 5 T cell receptor beta chains from the same sample are listed, as sequenced in a study of neurological immune-mediated disorders. From the 5' RACE reads, TCRdb called clonotypes with MiXCR, one entry per CDR3 protein. Of around 28,000 distinct CDR3 sequences in the sample, roughly 2.5% are singletons; the top ten hold around 2%. Sequencing was done on a sample of PBMCs. The receptor set was obtained from a woman aged 45-59 years with multiple sclerosis.

This clonotype showed up many times. This rearrangement joins TRBV5-1 to TRBJ2-7, with a weak D call TRBD1 (5 bases). Looked up from germline, CDR1 is SGHRS and CDR2 is YFSETQ. The CDR3 is 14 amino acids. The V end lost 0 bases, the J end lost 4 bases, and 11 bases lay between the germline ends. DNA of the CDR3: TGCGCCAGCAGCTTGGAGCAGGGTGTGTACGAGCAGTACTTC. It yields the protein CASSLEQGVYEQYF.

This clonotype was detected ten times or more. The chain joins TRBV10-3 to TRBJ1-1; 7 bases are shared with TRBD1. In germline, CDR1 is ENHRY, CDR2 SYGVKD. Trimming at V came to 7 bases and at J to 1 base, leaving 6 bases not matched to a gene. This CDR3 has 14 amino acids. The CDR3 loop reads CAITPGQQNTEAFF. In DNA, the CDR3 is TGTGCCATCACCCCGGGACAGCAGAACACTGAAGCTTTCTTT.

This clonotype occurred many times. This chain joins TRBV5-1 and TRBJ1-4; no definite D call. The ends were cut back, 0 bases at V and 7 bases at J, with 16 bases in the middle. This CDR3 is built from 16 residues. Germline V gene sequence: CDR1 SGHRS, CDR2 YFSETQ. CDR3 in amino acids: CASSLEVAPQGEKLFF. DNA of the CDR3: TGCGCCAGCAGCTTGGAAGTCGCGCCGCAAGGTGAAAAACTGTTTTTT.

This clonotype was recorded at least ten times. The chain combines TRBV12-3 or TRBV12-4 with TRBJ2-1; D ambiguous. The V and J ends lost 5 bases and 10 bases respectively, with 9 bases between them. This CDR3 comprises 11 residues. The CDR3 protein is CASSRVREQFF. For the CDR3, the DNA is TGTGCCAGCAGTCGAGTAAGGGAGCAGTTCTTC.

The chain is built from TRBV10-3 and TRBJ2-7; D call uncertain. The CDR3 totals 14 residues. V shed 2 bases and J shed 4 bases, with 12 bases lying between them. Germline V gene data show CDR1 as ENHRY and CDR2 as SYGVKD. The DNA of the CDR3 is TGTGCCATCAGTGAGAATGGGGTCGGGTACGAGCAGTACTTC. This sequence encodes CAISENGVGYEQYF.